This is a list of T cell receptor beta chains from one sample in a study of shared clonotypes between healthy human individuals. Sequenced by immunoSEQ multiplex PCR; TCRdb stores in-frame clones only, minus some. The sample records over a million clones, about 98.5% being singletons. The sample consisted of naive CD4+ T cells sorted from blood. Receptor source: a man aged 25 to 45 in good health. Each CDR3 is given without its conserved first and last residue. Fields, in order: V gene, J gene, D gene, CDR3 protein. D genes are given only for firm matches.

V gene: TRBV5-1
J gene: TRBJ2-7
D gene: TRBD1
CDR3 protein: ASRVQGADEQY

V gene: TRBV11-1
J gene: TRBJ2-7
D gene: TRBD2
CDR3 protein: ASSRTSGGYEQY

V gene: TRBV7-2
J gene: TRBJ2-5
D gene: TRBD2
CDR3 protein: ASSPTRLAGGPGETQY

V gene: TRBV6-1
J gene: TRBJ2-7
D gene: TRBD1
CDR3 protein: ASRTGVVYYEQY

V gene: TRBV7-9
J gene: TRBJ1-3
D gene: TRBD1
CDR3 protein: ASSRTGTGGKNGNTIY

V gene: TRBV15
J gene: TRBJ2-2
D gene: -
CDR3 protein: ATSRDRYGELF

V gene: TRBV2
J gene: TRBJ2-3
D gene: -
CDR3 protein: ASRRDNGVGTDTQY

V gene: TRBV19
J gene: TRBJ2-4
D gene: -
CDR3 protein: ASGTGDIQY

V gene: TRBV6-5
J gene: TRBJ2-7
D gene: -
CDR3 protein: ASSYSSGTFFGEQY

V gene: TRBV7-6
J gene: TRBJ1-2
D gene: -
CDR3 protein: ASSPVGEGDGYT

V gene: TRBV14
J gene: TRBJ1-2
D gene: -
CDR3 protein: ASSLQGTYGYT

V gene: TRBV7-9
J gene: TRBJ2-7
D gene: -
CDR3 protein: ASSYPTAYEQY

V gene: TRBV5-1
J gene: TRBJ2-7
D gene: TRBD1
CDR3 protein: ASSLGILTGAYEQY

V gene: TRBV25-1
J gene: TRBJ2-2
D gene: -
CDR3 protein: ASSERPLNTGELF

V gene: TRBV27
J gene: TRBJ2-2
D gene: TRBD1
CDR3 protein: ASSRDRARTGELF

V gene: TRBV6-5
J gene: TRBJ1-2
D gene: TRBD1
CDR3 protein: ASSYMGTGLGYGYT

V gene: TRBV19
J gene: TRBJ2-7
D gene: -
CDR3 protein: ASSIGGTNSYEQY

V gene: TRBV28
J gene: TRBJ2-1
D gene: -
CDR3 protein: ASGAGLFYNEQF

V gene: TRBV7-6
J gene: TRBJ2-3
D gene: TRBD2
CDR3 protein: ASSLRGLAGGMTDTQY

V gene: TRBV19
J gene: TRBJ2-1
D gene: TRBD2
CDR3 protein: ASSISGRTHNEQF

V gene: TRBV6-6
J gene: TRBJ2-5
D gene: -
CDR3 protein: ASSYSGGRETQY

V gene: TRBV5-1
J gene: TRBJ1-1
D gene: -
CDR3 protein: ASSLGGNTEAF

V gene: TRBV5-1
J gene: TRBJ2-5
D gene: -
CDR3 protein: ASSPPGHLQETQY

V gene: TRBV10-1
J gene: TRBJ2-2
D gene: -
CDR3 protein: ASSELTGPNTGELF

V gene: TRBV7-9
J gene: TRBJ1-1
D gene: -
CDR3 protein: ASSLASGGHTEAF

V gene: TRBV29-1
J gene: TRBJ1-1
D gene: -
CDR3 protein: SVDKPLRQTMNTEAF

V gene: TRBV11-1
J gene: TRBJ2-3
D gene: TRBD2
CDR3 protein: ASSLAGGLAGAADTQY

V gene: TRBV28
J gene: TRBJ2-7
D gene: TRBD1
CDR3 protein: ASSGYRGSSYEQY

V gene: TRBV5-5
J gene: TRBJ2-7
D gene: -
CDR3 protein: ASSLEGSPVWEQY

V gene: TRBV7-9
J gene: TRBJ1-1
D gene: TRBD1
CDR3 protein: ASSAQGDTEAF

V gene: TRBV19
J gene: TRBJ1-5
D gene: TRBD1
CDR3 protein: ASSGGTAQNQPQH

V gene: TRBV15
J gene: TRBJ1-5
D gene: -
CDR3 protein: ATSRSHSNQPQH

V gene: TRBV5-4
J gene: TRBJ2-1
D gene: TRBD2
CDR3 protein: ASSLTSGSNNEQF